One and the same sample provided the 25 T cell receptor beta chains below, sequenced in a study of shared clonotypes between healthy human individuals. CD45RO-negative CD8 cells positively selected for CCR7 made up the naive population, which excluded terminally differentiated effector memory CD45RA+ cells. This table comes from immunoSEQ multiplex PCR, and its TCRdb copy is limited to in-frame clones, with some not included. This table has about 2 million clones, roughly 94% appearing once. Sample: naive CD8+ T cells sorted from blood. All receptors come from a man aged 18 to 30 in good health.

This CDR3 is CASSTGTSGRKTQYF. CDR3 in DNA: TGTGCCAGCAGTACCGGGACTAGCGGGAGAAAGACCCAGTACTTC. The V and J genes are TRBV27 and TRBJ2-5; 14 bases match TRBD2. Germline CDR1 reads MNHEY; CDR2 reads SMNVEV (reference sequence). With 5 bases clipped from V and 6 bases from J, the junction kept 5 bases outside the gene matches. CDR3 length equals 15 residues.

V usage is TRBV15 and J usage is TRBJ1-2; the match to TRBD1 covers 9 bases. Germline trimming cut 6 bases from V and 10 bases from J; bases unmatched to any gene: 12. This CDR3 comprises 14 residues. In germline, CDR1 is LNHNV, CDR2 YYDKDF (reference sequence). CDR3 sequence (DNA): TGTGCCACCAGGTCCGGACAGGGGTTTTTGGACTACACCTTC. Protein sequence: CATRSGQGFLDYTF.

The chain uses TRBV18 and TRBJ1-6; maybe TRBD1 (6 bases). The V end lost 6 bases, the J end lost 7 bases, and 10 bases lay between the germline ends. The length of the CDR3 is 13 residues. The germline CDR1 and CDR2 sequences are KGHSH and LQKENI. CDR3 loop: CASSEGGNSPLHF. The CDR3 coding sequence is TGTGCCAGCTCTGAAGGGGGGAATTCACCCCTCCACTTT.

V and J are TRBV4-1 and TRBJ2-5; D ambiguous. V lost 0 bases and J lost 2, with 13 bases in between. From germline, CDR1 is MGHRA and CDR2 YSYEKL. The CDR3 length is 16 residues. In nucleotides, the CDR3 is TGCGCCAGCAGCCAAGAATCCGACACTCTTCAAGAGACCCAGTACTTC. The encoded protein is CASSQESDTLQETQYF.

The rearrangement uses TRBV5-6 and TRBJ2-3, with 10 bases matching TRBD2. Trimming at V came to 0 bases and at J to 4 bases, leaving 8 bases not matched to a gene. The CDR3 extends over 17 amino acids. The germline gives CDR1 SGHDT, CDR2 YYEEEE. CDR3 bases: TGTGCCAGCAGCTTGGCCCTCGGGACTAGCGATGCAGATACGCAGTATTTT. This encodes CASSLALGTSDADTQYF.

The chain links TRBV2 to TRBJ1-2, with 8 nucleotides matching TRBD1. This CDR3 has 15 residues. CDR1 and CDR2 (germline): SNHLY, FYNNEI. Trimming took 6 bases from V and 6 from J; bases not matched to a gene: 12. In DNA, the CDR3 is TGTGCCAGCAGCCTGGACAGGGCCTCTCCCGATGGCTACACCTTC. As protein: CASSLDRASPDGYTF.

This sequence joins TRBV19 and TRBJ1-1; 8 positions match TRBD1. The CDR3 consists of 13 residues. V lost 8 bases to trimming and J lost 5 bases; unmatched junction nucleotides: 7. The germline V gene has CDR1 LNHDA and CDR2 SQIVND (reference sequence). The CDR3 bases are TGTGCCAGTTTTGGACAGGGAAGGACTGAAGCTTTCTTT. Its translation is CASFGQGRTEAFF.

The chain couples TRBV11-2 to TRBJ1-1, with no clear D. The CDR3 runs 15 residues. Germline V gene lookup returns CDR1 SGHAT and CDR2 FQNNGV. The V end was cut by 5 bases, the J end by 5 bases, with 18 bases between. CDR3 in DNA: TGTGCCAGCAGCCGGGGAATAGGGCTGGGGACTGAAGCTTTCTTT. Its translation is CASSRGIGLGTEAFF.

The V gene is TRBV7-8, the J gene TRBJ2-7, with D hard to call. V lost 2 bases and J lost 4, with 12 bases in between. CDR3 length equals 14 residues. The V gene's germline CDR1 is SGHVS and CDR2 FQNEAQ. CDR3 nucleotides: TGTGCCAGCAGCTTAATTTTAATCGGGTACGAGCAGTACTTC. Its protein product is CASSLILIGYEQYF. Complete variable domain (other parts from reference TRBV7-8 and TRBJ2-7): GAGVSQSPRYKVAKRGQDVALRCDPISGHVSLFWYQQALGQGPEFLTYFQNEAQLDKSGLPSDRFFAERPEGSVSTLKIQRTQQEDSAVYLCASSLILIGYEQYFGPGTRLTVT.

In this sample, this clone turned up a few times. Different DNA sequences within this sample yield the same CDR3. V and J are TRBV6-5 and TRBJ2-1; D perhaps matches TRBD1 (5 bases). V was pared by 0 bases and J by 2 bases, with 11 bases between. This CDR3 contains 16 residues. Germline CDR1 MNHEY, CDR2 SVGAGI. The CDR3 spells CASSYSIGETYNEQFF. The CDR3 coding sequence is TGTGCCAGCAGTTACTCGATAGGGGAAACCTACAATGAGCAGTTCTTC.

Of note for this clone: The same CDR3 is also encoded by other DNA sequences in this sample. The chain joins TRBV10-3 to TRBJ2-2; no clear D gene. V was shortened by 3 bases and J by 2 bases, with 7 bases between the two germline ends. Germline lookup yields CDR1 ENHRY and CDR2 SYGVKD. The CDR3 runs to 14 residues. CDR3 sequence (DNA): TGTGCCATCAGTGATACTGGAAACACCGGGGAGCTGTTTTTT. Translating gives CAISDTGNTGELFF.

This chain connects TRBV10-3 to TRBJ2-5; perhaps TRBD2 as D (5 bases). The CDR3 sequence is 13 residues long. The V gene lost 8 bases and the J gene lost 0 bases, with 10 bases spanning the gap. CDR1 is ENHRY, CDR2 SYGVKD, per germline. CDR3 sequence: CAIAGRYQETQYF. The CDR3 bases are TGTGCCATCGCGGGCAGATACCAAGAGACCCAGTACTTC.

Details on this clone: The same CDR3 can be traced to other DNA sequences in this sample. DNA for the CDR3: TGTGCCTGGAGTGTCACAGGGGGGTACGAGCAGTACTTC. Residues: CAWSVTGGYEQYF. V usage is TRBV30 and J usage is TRBJ2-7; 8 bases agree with TRBD1. This CDR3 contains 13 residues. Germline assignment: CDR1 GTSNPN and CDR2 SVGIG (reference sequence). With 0 bases clipped from V and 4 bases from J, the junction kept 2 bases outside the gene matches.

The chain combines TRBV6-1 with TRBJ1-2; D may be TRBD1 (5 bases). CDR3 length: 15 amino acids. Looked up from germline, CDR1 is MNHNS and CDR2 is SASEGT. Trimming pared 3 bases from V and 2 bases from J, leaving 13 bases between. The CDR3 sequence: CASSDGRGGNYGYTF. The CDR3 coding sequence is TGTGCCAGCAGTGATGGGAGGGGCGGAAACTATGGCTACACCTTC.

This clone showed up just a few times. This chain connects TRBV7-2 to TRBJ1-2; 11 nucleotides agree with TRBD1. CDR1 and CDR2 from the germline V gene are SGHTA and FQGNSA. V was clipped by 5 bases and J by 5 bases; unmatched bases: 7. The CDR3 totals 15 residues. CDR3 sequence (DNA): TGTGCCAGCAGCAGCCGGGACAGGGGGTTTTATGGCTACACCTTC. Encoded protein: CASSSRDRGFYGYTF. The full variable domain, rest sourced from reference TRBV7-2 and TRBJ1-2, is GAGVSQSPSNKVTEKGKDVELRCDPISGHTALYWYRQSLGQGLEFLIYFQGNSAPDKSGLPSDRFSAERTGGSVSTLTIQRTQQEDSAVYLCASSSRDRGFYGYTFGSGTRLTVV.

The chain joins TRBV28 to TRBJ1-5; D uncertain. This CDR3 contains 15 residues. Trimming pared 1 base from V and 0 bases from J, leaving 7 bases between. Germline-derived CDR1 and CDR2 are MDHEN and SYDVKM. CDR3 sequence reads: CASSLSSNSNQPQHF. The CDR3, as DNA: TGTGCCAGCAGTTTATCCAGTAATAGCAATCAGCCCCAGCATTTT.

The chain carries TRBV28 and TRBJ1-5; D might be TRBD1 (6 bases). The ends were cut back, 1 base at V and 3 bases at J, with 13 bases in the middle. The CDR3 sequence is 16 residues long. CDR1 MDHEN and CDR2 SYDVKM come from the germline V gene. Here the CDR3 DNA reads TGTGCCAGCAGTTTATCCGGGGGGCTTCACAATCAGCCCCAGCATTTT. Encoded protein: CASSLSGGLHNQPQHF.

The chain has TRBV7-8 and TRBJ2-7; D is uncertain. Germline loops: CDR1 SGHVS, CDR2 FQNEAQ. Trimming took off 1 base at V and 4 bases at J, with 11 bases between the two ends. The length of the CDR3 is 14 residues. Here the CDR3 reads CASSLDWAAYEQYF. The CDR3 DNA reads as TGTGCCAGCAGCTTAGATTGGGCAGCATACGAGCAGTACTTC. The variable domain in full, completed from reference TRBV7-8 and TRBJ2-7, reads GAGVSQSPRYKVAKRGQDVALRCDPISGHVSLFWYQQALGQGPEFLTYFQNEAQLDKSGLPSDRFFAERPEGSVSTLKIQRTQQEDSAVYLCASSLDWAAYEQYFGPGTRLTVT.

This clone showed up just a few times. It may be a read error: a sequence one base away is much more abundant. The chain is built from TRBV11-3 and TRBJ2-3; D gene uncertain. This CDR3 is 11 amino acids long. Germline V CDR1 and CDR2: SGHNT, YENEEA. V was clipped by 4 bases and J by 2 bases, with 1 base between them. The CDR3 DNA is TGTGCCAGCAGCTCCACAGATACGCAGTATTTT. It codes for CASSSTDTQYF.

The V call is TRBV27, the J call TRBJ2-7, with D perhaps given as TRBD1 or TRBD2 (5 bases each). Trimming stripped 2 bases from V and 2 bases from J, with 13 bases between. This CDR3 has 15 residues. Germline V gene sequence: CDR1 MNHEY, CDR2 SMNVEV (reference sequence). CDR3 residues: CASSLTVRGTYEQYF. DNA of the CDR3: TGTGCCAGCAGTTTAACCGTCCGGGGCACCTACGAGCAGTACTTC.

Here the CDR3 DNA reads TGCAGCGTTGTCCCCACAGATACGCAGTATTTT. It codes for CSVVPTDTQYF. This chain joins TRBV29-1 and TRBJ2-3; no firm D call. This CDR3 has 11 amino acids. With 4 bases removed from V and 2 bases from J, the gap between germline ends came to 4 bases. The germline gives CDR1 SQVTM, CDR2 ANQGSEA.

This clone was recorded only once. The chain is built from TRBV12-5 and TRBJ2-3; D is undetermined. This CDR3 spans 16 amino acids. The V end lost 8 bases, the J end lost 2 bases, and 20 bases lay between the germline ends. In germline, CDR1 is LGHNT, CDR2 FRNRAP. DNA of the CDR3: TGTGCTAGTAACCCTGAGGCTGGGTGGGCCACAGATACGCAGTATTTT. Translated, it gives CASNPEAGWATDTQYF.

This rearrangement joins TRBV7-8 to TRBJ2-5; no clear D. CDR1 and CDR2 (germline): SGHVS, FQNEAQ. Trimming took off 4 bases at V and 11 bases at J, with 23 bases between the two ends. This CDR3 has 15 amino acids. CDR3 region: CASSSEFTLRSLQYF. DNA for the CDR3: TGTGCCAGCAGCTCAGAATTCACGCTCCGGTCCCTACAGTACTTC.

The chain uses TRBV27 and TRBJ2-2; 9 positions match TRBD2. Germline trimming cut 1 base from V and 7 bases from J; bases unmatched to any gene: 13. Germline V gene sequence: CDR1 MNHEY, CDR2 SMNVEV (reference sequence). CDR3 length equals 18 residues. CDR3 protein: CASSLFQAGGFRNGELFF. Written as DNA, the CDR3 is TGTGCCAGCAGTTTATTTCAAGCGGGGGGCTTTCGGAACGGGGAGCTGTTTTTT.

The CDR3 loop reads CASSQEGRAGMYEQYF. The CDR3 nucleotides read TGCGCCAGCAGCCAAGAAGGGCGAGCGGGTATGTACGAGCAGTACTTC. J is TRBJ2-7 and V is TRBV4-1; a weak D match, TRBD2 (6 bases). This CDR3 is built from 16 residues. V dropped 0 bases and J dropped 4 bases, with 16 bases sitting between them. Per germline, CDR1 MGHRA and CDR2 YSYEKL.